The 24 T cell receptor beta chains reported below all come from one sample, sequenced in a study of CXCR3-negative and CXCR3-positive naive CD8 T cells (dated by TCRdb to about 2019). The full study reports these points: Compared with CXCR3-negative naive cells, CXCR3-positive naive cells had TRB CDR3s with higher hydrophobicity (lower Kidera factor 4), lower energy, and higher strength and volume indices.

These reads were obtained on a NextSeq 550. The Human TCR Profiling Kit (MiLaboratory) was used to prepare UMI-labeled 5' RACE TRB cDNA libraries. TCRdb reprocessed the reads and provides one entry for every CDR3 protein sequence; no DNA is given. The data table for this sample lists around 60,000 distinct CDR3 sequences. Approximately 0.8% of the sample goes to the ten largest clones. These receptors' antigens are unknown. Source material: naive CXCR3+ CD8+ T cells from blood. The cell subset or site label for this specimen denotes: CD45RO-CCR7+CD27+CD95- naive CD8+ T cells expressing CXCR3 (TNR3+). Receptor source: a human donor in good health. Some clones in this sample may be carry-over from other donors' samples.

Here the CDR3 reads CASSPTVGTTEAFF. The chain employs TRBV4-3 and TRBJ1-1. The CDR3 extends over 14 amino acids. Germline lookup yields CDR1 LGHNA and CDR2 YSLEER.

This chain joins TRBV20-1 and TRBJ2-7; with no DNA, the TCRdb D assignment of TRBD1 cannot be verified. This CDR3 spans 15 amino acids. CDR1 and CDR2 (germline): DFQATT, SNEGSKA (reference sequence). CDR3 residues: CSARDPGTYSYEQYF.

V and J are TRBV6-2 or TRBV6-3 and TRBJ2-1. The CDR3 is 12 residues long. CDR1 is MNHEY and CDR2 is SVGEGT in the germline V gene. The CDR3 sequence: CASGETEYEQFF.

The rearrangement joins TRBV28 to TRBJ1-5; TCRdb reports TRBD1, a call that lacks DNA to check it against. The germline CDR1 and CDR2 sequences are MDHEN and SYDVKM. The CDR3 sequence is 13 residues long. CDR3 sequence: CASSSGDNQPQHF.

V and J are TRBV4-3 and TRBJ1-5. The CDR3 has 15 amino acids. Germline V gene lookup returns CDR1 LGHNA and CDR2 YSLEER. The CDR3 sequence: CASSQYLSGNQPQHF.

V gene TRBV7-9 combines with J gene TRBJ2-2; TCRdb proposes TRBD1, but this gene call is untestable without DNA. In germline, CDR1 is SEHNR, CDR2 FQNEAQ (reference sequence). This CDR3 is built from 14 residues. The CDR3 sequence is CASRRDSPTGELFF.

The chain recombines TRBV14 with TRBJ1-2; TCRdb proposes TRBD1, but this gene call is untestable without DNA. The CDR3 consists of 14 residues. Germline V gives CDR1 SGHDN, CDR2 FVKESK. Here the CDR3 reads CASSQVPGDYGYTF.

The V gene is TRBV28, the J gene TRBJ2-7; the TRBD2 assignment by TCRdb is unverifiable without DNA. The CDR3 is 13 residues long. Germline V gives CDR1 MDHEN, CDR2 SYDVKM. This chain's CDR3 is CASRGGPPYEQYF.

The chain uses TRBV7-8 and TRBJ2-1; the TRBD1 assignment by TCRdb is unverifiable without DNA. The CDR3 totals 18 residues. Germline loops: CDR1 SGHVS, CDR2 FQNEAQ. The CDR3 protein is CASSSHKPGGGPWNEQFF.

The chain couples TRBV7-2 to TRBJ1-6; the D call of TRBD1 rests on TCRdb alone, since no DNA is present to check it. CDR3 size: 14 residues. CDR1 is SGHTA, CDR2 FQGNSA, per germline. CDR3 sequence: CASSLGGYGSPLHF.

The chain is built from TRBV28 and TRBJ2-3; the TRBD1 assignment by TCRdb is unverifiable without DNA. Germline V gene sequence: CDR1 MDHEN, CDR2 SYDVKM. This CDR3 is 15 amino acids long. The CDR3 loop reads CASSLLGQGTDTQYF.

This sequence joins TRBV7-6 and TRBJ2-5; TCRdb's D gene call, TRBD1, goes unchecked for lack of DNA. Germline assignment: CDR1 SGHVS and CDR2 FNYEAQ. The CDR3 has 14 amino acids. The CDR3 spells CASSLAGGPETQYF.

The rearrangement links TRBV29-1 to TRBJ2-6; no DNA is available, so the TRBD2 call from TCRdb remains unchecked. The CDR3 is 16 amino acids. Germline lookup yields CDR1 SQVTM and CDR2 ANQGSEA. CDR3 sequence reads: CSVVSAVSTGANVLTF.

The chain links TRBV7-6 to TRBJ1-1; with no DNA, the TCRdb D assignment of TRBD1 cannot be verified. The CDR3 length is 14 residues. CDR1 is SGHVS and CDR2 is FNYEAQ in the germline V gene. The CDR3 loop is CAISSAAGVSEAFF.

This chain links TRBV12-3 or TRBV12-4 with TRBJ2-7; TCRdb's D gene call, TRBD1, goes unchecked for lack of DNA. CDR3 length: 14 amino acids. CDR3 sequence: CASRADRGNYEQYF.

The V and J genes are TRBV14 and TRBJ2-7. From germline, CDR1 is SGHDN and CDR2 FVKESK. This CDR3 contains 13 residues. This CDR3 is CASSQDDSYEQYF.

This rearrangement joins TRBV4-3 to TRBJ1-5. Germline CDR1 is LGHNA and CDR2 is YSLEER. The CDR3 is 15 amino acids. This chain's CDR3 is CASSQALGANQPQHF.

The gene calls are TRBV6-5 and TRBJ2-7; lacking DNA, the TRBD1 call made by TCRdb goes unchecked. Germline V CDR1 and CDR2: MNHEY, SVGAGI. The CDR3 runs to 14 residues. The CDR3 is CASSLDRGYDEQYF.

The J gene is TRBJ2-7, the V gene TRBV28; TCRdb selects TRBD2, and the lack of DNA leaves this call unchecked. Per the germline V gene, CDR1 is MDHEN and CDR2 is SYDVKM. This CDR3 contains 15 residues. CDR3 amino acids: CASSSLAAFRGEQYF.

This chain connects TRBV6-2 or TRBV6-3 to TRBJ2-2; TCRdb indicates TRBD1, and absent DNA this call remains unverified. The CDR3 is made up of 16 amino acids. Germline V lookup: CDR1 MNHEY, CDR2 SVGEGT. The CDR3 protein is CASSSRQGANTGELFF.

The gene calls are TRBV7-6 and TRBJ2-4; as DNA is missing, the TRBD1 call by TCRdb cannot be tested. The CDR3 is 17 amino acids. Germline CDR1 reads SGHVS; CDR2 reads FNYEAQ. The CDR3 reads CASSYNTGIDPKNIQYF.

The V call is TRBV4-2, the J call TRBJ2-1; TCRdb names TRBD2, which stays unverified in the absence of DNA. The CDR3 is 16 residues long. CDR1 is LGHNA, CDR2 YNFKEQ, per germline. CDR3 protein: CASSQEGAGTYNEQFF.

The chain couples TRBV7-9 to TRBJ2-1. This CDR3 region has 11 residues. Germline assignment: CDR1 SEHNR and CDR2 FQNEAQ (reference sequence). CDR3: CASSLADEQFF.

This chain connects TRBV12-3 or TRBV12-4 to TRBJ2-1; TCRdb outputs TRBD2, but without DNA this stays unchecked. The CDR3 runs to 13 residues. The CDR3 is CASSPRHYNEQFF.